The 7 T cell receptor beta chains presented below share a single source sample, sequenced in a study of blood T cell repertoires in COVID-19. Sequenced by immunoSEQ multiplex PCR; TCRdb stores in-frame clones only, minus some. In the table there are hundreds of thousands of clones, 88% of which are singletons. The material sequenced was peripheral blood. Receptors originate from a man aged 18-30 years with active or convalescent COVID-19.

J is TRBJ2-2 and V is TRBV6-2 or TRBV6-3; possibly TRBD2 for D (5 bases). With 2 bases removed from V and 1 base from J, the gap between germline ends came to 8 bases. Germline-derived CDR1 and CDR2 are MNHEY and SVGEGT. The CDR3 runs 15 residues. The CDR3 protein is CASSYEGLNTGELFF. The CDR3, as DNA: TGTGCCAGCAGTTACGAGGGCTTGAACACCGGGGAGCTGTTTTTT.

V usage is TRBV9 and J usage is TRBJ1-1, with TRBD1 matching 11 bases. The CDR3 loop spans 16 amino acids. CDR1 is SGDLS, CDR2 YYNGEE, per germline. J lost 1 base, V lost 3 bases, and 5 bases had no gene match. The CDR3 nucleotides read TGTGCCAGCAGCGGGGGACAGGGGGTTAAGAACACTGAAGCTTTCTTT. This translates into CASSGGQGVKNTEAFF.

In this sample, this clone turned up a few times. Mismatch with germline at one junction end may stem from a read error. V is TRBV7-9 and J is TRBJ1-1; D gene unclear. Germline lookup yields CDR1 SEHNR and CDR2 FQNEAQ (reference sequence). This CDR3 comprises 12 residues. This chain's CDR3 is CASSLQYTEAFF. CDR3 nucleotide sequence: TGTGCCAGCAGCTTACAGTACACCGAAGCTTTCTTT.

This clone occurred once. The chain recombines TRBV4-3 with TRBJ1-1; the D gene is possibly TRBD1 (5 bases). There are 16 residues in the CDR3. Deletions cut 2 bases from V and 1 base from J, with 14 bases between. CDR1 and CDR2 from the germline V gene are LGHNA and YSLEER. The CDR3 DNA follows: TGCGCCAGCAGCCAATACTCTAGACAGCCGAACACTGAAGCTTTCTTT. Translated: CASSQYSRQPNTEAFF.

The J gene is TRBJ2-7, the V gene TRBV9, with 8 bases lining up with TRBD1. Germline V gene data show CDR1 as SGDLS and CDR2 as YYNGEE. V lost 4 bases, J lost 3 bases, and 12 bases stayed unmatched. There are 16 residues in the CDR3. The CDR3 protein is CASSPPGDRRGYEQYF. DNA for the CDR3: TGTGCCAGCAGCCCCCCAGGGGACAGGAGAGGCTACGAGCAGTACTTC.

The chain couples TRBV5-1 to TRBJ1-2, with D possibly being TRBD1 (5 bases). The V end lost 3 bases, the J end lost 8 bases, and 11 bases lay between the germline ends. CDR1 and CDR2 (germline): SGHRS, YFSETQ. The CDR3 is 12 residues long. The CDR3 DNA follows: TGCGCCAGCAGCTCCTTTCGACAGGGCTACACCTTC. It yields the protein CASSSFRQGYTF.

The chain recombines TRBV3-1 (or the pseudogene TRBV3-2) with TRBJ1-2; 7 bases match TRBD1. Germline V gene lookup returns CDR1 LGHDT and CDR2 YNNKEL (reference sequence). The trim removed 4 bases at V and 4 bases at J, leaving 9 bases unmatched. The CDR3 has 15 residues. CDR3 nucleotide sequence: TGTGCCAGCAGCCCCGGGACAGTAAGCAGCTATGGCTACACCTTC. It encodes CASSPGTVSSYGYTF.